The 14 T cell receptor beta chains in this list originate from one sample, sequenced in a study of PD-1 blockade in classical Hodgkin lymphoma. Clones were sequenced by immunoSEQ multiplex PCR, and TCRdb holds only the in-frame ones, with some missing. The sample lists approximately 13,000 clones, 80% to 95% occurring once. Each patient relapsed following autologous stem cell transplantation, and prior brentuximab vedotin exposure differed. This sample comprised peripheral blood mononuclear cells (PBMCs), obtained at baseline. All receptors derive from a human donor with classical Hodgkin lymphoma.

CDR3 loop: CASSDTSGTNEQYF. DNA for the CDR3: TGTGCCAGCAGCGACACCTCAGGGACTAACGAGCAGTACTTC. The rearrangement joins TRBV7-9 to TRBJ2-7, with 7 bases aligning to TRBD2. The CDR3 has 14 amino acids. J lost 5 bases, V lost 5 bases, and 9 bases had no gene match. CDR1 and CDR2 (germline): SEHNR, FQNEAQ (reference sequence).

The CDR3 protein is CASSTGTGEIQYF. In DNA, the CDR3 is TGCGCCAGCAGCACCGGGACAGGAGAGATTCAGTACTTC. The V call is TRBV5-1, the J call TRBJ2-4, with 8 bases aligning to TRBD1. In germline, CDR1 is SGHRS, CDR2 YFSETQ. V trimming: 4 bases; J trimming: 10 bases; junction bases outside the gene matches: 7. This CDR3 contains 13 residues.

The chain employs TRBV6-5 and TRBJ1-2, with D perhaps matching TRBD1 (5 bases). Germline CDR1 and CDR2: MNHEY and SVGAGI. CDR3 length: 13 amino acids. Trimming stripped 5 bases from V and 2 bases from J, with 9 bases between. The CDR3 loop reads CASSTTANYGYTF. CDR3 sequence (DNA): TGTGCCAGCAGTACGACAGCAAACTATGGCTACACCTTC.

The chain joins TRBV7-9 to TRBJ1-4; D uncertain. CDR1 is SEHNR, CDR2 FQNEAQ, per germline (reference sequence). V was cut by 0 bases and J by 5 bases, with 7 bases left in between. This CDR3 is built from 14 residues. DNA of the CDR3: TGTGCCAGCAGCTTAGCCGGGCGGAATGAAAAACTGTTTTTT. It encodes CASSLAGRNEKLFF. The full variable domain, in which reference TRBV7-9 and TRBJ1-4 provide the parts outside the CDR3, is DTGVSQNPRHKITKRGQNVTFRCDPISEHNRLYWYRQTLGQGPEFLTYFQNEAQLEKSRLLSDRFSAERPKGSFSTLEIQRTEQGDSAMYLCASSLAGRNEKLFFGSGTQLSVL.

The genes are TRBV19 and TRBJ1-2; D unresolved. Germline lookup yields CDR1 LNHDA and CDR2 SQIVND (reference sequence). Trimming pared 8 bases from V and 4 bases from J, leaving 5 bases between. The CDR3 covers 10 residues. The CDR3 loop is CASRGYGYTF. CDR3 nucleotides: TGTGCCAGTCGGGGCTATGGCTACACCTTC.

This clone has only one observation. The V and J genes are TRBV11-2 and TRBJ2-7; no clear D. V dropped 6 bases and J dropped 0 bases, with 9 bases sitting between them. The CDR3 has 13 amino acids. CDR1 is SGHAT, CDR2 FQNNGV, per germline. In DNA form, the CDR3 reads TGTGCCAGCAGACCGTCAAGCTCCTACGAGCAGTACTTC. Protein product: CASRPSSSYEQYF.

The V and J genes are TRBV6-6 and TRBJ1-4, with a possible D match to TRBD1 (6 bases). V was pared by 5 bases and J by 8 bases, with 15 bases between. The CDR3 is 14 residues long. Germline CDR1 is MNHNY and CDR2 is SVGAGI (reference sequence). The CDR3 region is CASSTIQGGEKLFF. CDR3 nucleotides: TGTGCCAGCAGTACTATACAGGGTGGCGAAAAACTGTTTTTT.

The gene calls are TRBV6-4 and TRBJ1-1; TRBD1 matches 7 bases. The CDR3 is 13 amino acids. Germline V CDR1 and CDR2: MRHNA, SNTAGT. V lost 6 bases to trimming and J lost 4 bases; unmatched junction nucleotides: 5. The CDR3 protein is CASRTGWTTEAFF. CDR3 in DNA: TGTGCCAGCAGGACAGGGTGGACCACTGAAGCTTTCTTT.

The V gene is TRBV7-9, the J gene TRBJ2-1; TRBD2 aligns across 11 bases. Germline V gene lookup returns CDR1 SEHNR and CDR2 FQNEAQ (reference sequence). The CDR3 extends over 17 amino acids. V lost 1 base, J lost 4 bases, and 6 bases stayed unmatched. CDR3 region: CASSLDVLAGVYNEQFF. The CDR3 DNA reads as TGTGCCAGCAGCTTAGATGTACTAGCGGGGGTATACAATGAGCAGTTCTTC.

The chain links TRBV29-1 to TRBJ2-5, with D possibly called TRBD1 or TRBD2 (5 bases each). The CDR3 consists of 14 residues. CDR1 and CDR2 from the germline V gene are SQVTM and ANQGSEA. The V gene lost 0 bases and the J gene lost 5 bases, with 13 bases spanning the gap. The CDR3 spells CSVEDQMGEETQYF. In DNA, the CDR3 is TGCAGCGTTGAAGATCAGATGGGGGAGGAGACCCAGTACTTC.

This clone was recorded once. This sequence joins TRBV19 and TRBJ2-3, with 7 bases lining up with TRBD2. The V and J ends lost 6 bases and 2 bases, in that order; junction bases with no gene match: 14. Germline CDR1 LNHDA, CDR2 SQIVND (reference sequence). This CDR3 is built from 17 residues. CDR3 region: CASSIAQAGLYTDTQYF. The CDR3 bases are TGTGCCAGTAGCATCGCCCAAGCGGGACTTTACACAGATACGCAGTATTTT.

V is TRBV4-2 and J is TRBJ2-3, with 7 bases identical to TRBD2. The germline gives CDR1 LGHNA, CDR2 YNFKEQ. The CDR3 runs to 13 residues. The V segment lost 0 bases and the J segment 11 bases; nucleotides outside the gene matches: 5. CDR3 loop: CASSQDSGQVQYF. The CDR3 nucleotides are TGTGCCAGCAGCCAAGATAGCGGGCAGGTGCAGTATTTT.

The V gene is TRBV11-2, the J gene TRBJ2-7; TRBD1 aligns across 10 bases. CDR1 is SGHAT and CDR2 is FQNNGV in the germline V gene. This CDR3 is 14 amino acids long. V was clipped by 4 bases and J by 2 bases; unmatched bases: 2. In nucleotides, the CDR3 is TGTGCCAGCAGCTGGGACAGGGGCGCCTACGAGCAGTACTTC. It yields the protein CASSWDRGAYEQYF.

The V call is TRBV6-5, the J call TRBJ1-1; TRBD1 aligns across 10 bases. V lost 8 bases and J lost 4; bases outside the gene matches: 1. The CDR3 totals 12 residues. Germline V gives CDR1 MNHEY, CDR2 SVGAGI. The CDR3 bases are TGTGCCAGCGGACAGGGGGTCACTGAAGCTTTCTTT. Translating it yields CASGQGVTEAFF.